Listed below are T cell receptor beta chains from one sample, sequenced in a study of blood T cell repertoires in COVID-19. Produced via immunoSEQ multiplex PCR; TCRdb's table is partial and in-frame only. This table holds some 280,000 clones, about nine tenths found once. Specimen: peripheral blood. The source of these receptors is a woman in her twenties or thirties with active or convalescent COVID-19. Each CDR3 is given with its conserved first and last residue. A D gene is named only where the DNA matches it firmly. Clone size is not always given. Where it is, it says once, few, many or a class for expanded clones.

CDR3: CASSSRTVYEQYF
DNA: TGTGCCAGCAGCTCCCGGACAGTCTACGAGCAGTACTTC
J: TRBJ2-7
D: .
size: .
V: TRBV21-1

CDR3: CASSLTPGQGSAYGYTF
DNA: TGTGCCAGCAGCTTAACCCCGGGACAGGGGTCGGCCTATGGCTACACCTTC
J: TRBJ1-2
D: TRBD1
size: .
V: TRBV2

CDR3: CATSRDSDTEAFF
DNA: TGTGCCACCAGCAGAGATTCGGACACTGAAGCTTTCTTT
J: TRBJ1-1
D: .
size: .
V: TRBV15

CDR3: CASRTPQGFNQPQHF
DNA: TGTGCCAGCAGGACCCCACAGGGGTTCAATCAGCCCCAGCATTTT
J: TRBJ1-5
D: TRBD1
size: .
V: TRBV6-5

CDR3: CASSQDRSTDTQYF
DNA: TGTGCCAGCAGCCAGGACAGAAGCACAGATACGCAGTATTTT
J: TRBJ2-3
D: .
size: .
V: TRBV7-9

CDR3: CASMRVAGDWGNEQFF
DNA: TGTGCCAGTATGAGGGTAGCGGGGGATTGGGGCAATGAGCAGTTCTTC
J: TRBJ2-1
D: TRBD2
size: .
V: TRBV19

CDR3: CASTTGGSNQPQHF
DNA: TGTGCCAGCACCACAGGGGGCAGCAATCAGCCCCAGCATTTT
J: TRBJ1-5
D: TRBD1
size: .
V: TRBV6-6

CDR3: CASSFSRASKISQGNTIYF
DNA: TGTGCCAGCAGTTTCTCGAGGGCTTCAAAGATAAGCCAAGGAAACACCATATATTTT
J: TRBJ1-3
D: .
size: .
V: TRBV27

CDR3: CSVADAVFGYTF
DNA: TGCAGCGTTGCTGACGCGGTGTTCGGCTACACCTTC
J: TRBJ1-2
D: .
size: few
V: TRBV29-1

CDR3: CASSVAGTSGETQYF
DNA: TGTGCCAGCAGCGTAGCCGGGACTAGCGGCGAGACCCAGTACTTC
J: TRBJ2-5
D: TRBD2
size: .
V: TRBV9

CDR3: CASSQDSWAPLHF
DNA: TGTGCCAGCAGCCAAGATTCCTGGGCTCCCCTCCACTTT
J: TRBJ1-6
D: .
size: once
V: TRBV14

CDR3: CASSAGQGEQFF
DNA: TGTGCCAGCAGCGCCGGACAGGGCGAGCAGTTCTTC
J: TRBJ2-1
D: TRBD1
size: .
V: TRBV9

CDR3: CATSDLRGGADTGELFF
DNA: TGTGCCACCAGTGATTTGCGCGGGGGGGCCGACACCGGGGAGCTGTTTTTT
J: TRBJ2-2
D: TRBD2
size: .
V: TRBV24-1

CDR3: CASSFVNTEAFF
DNA: TGTGCCAGCAGTTTCGTGAACACTGAAGCTTTCTTT
J: TRBJ1-1
D: .
size: .
V: TRBV12-3/TRBV12-4

CDR3: CASSLGTSGGRSTDTQYF
DNA: TGCGCCAGCAGCTTGGGGACTAGCGGGGGCCGATCCACAGATACGCAGTATTTT
J: TRBJ2-3
D: TRBD2
size: .
V: TRBV5-1

CDR3: CASITANTGELFF
DNA: TGTGCCAGCATCACAGCGAACACCGGGGAGCTGTTTTTT
J: TRBJ2-2
D: .
size: once
V: TRBV2

CDR3: CASSYAGTGGNTIYF
DNA: TGTGCCAGCAGTTACGCGGGGACTGGTGGAAACACCATATATTTT
J: TRBJ1-3
D: .
size: .
V: TRBV6-2/TRBV6-3

CDR3: CASSQGYTRVGYTF
DNA: TGCGCCAGCAGCCAAGGTTACACGAGGGTCGGCTACACCTTC
J: TRBJ1-2
D: .
size: .
V: TRBV4-1

CDR3: CASSLRLADAKNIQYF
DNA: TGTGCCAGCAGCTTGCGACTAGCGGATGCCAAAAACATTCAGTACTTC
J: TRBJ2-4
D: TRBD2
size: .
V: TRBV5-4

CDR3: CASSPQIAEETQYF
DNA: TGTGCCAGTAGTCCCCAAATAGCAGAAGAGACCCAGTACTTC
J: TRBJ2-5
D: .
size: .
V: TRBV19

CDR3: CASSQARGGALRETQYF
DNA: TGTGCCAGCAGCCAGGCACGAGGGGGTGCTCTCAGAGAGACCCAGTACTTC
J: TRBJ2-5
D: .
size: .
V: TRBV3-1/TRBV3-2

CDR3: CASSLEGQGGELFF
DNA: TGCGCCAGCAGCTTGGAGGGGCAGGGCGGGGAGCTGTTTTTT
J: TRBJ2-2
D: .
size: .
V: TRBV5-1

CDR3: CASSNGLGGPGGNTIYF
DNA: TGTGCCAGCAGCAACGGGCTGGGGGGGCCTGGTGGAAACACCATATATTTT
J: TRBJ1-3
D: .
size: .
V: TRBV21-1

CDR3: CASSYSGRNEKLFF
DNA: TGTGCCAGCAGTTACTCGGGGAGAAATGAAAAACTGTTTTTT
J: TRBJ1-4
D: .
size: .
V: TRBV6-5

CDR3: CASRPSGGMNTGELFF
DNA: TGTGCCAGCAGACCCAGCGGGGGGATGAACACCGGGGAGCTGTTTTTT
J: TRBJ2-2
D: TRBD2
size: .
V: TRBV6-6

CDR3: CASSRGVSYNEQFF
DNA: TGCGCCAGCAGTCGGGGGGTATCCTACAATGAGCAGTTCTTC
J: TRBJ2-1
D: TRBD2
size: once
V: TRBV10-1

CDR3: CATSDSYTGMKEDGYTF
DNA: TGTGCCACCAGTGACTCATATACAGGGATGAAGGAGGATGGCTACACCTTC
J: TRBJ1-2
D: .
size: .
V: TRBV24-1

CDR3: CASSPIGGRYGYTF
DNA: TGTGCCAGCAGTCCCATCGGCGGGAGGTATGGCTACACCTTC
J: TRBJ1-2
D: .
size: .
V: TRBV28